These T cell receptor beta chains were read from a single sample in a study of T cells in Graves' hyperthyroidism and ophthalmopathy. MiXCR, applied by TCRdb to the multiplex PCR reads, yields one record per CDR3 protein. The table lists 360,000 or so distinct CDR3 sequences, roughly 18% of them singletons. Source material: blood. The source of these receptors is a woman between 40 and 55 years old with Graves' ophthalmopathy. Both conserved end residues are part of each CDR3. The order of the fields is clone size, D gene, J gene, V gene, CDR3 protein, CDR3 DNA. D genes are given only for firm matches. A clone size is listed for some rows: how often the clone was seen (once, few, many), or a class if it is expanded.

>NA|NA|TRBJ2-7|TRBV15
CATSSRDTAYEQYF
TGTGCCACCAGCTCCCGGGACACGGCCTACGAGCAGTACTTC
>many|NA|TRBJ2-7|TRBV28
CASSSRTRPDYEQYF
TGTGCCAGCAGTTCTCGGACTCGTCCCGACTACGAGCAGTACTTC
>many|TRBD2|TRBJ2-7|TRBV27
CASSLSIGLAGDSVYEQYF
TGTGCCAGCAGTTTATCGATAGGGTTAGCGGGAGATTCTGTCTACGAGCAGTACTTC
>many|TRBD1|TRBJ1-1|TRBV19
CASSSTGIMNTEAFF
TGTGCCAGTAGTTCGACAGGGATAATGAACACTGAAGCTTTCTTT
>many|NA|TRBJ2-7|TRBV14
CASSQDLLREQYF
TGTGCCAGCAGCCAAGATCTATTAAGGGAGCAGTACTTC
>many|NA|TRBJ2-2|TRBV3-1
CASSQDRAGELFF
TGTGCCAGCAGCCAAGATCGGGCCGGGGAGCTGTTTTTT
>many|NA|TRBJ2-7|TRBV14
CASSQDHSNEQYF
TGTGCCAGCAGCCAAGATCATTCCAACGAGCAGTACTTC
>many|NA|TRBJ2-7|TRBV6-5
CASIHLFGSSYEQYF
TGTGCCAGCATTCACTTGTTCGGAAGCAGCTACGAGCAGTACTTC
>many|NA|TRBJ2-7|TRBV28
CASSLTKIYEQYF
TGTGCCAGCAGTTTGACTAAAATCTACGAGCAGTACTTC
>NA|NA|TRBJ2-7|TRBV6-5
CASSYSLEGKQYF
TGTGCCAGCAGTTACTCTCTGGAGGGCAAACAGTACTTC
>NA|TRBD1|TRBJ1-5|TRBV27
CASRLLGTGATPQHF
TGTGCCAGCAGGCTACTCGGGACAGGGGCGACGCCCCAGCATTTT
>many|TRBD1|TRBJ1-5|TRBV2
CASNGQGSQPQHF
TGTGCCAGCAATGGACAGGGGAGTCAGCCCCAGCATTTT
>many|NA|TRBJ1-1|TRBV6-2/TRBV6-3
CASSYSSDRRAFF
TGTGCCAGCAGTTACTCTTCCGACAGGAGAGCTTTCTTT
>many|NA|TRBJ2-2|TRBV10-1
CASSENLDGRELFF
TGCGCCAGCAGTGAGAACTTGGACGGCAGGGAGCTGTTTTTT
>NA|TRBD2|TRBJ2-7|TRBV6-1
CASRGAGGTNEQYF
TGTGCCAGCAGGGGAGCGGGAGGGACCAACGAGCAGTACTTC
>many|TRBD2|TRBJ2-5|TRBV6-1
CASSENSGGGSETQYF
TGTGCCAGCAGTGAAAATAGCGGGGGGGGGTCAGAGACCCAGTACTTC
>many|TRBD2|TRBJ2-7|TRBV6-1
CASSVGLVHYEQYF
TGTGCCAGCAGTGTCGGACTAGTGCATTACGAGCAGTACTTC
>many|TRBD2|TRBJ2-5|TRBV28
CASSSYSREVLQETQYF
TGTGCCAGCAGTTCTTACTCGCGGGAGGTCCTACAAGAGACCCAGTACTTC
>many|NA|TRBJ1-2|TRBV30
CAWSADGNYGYTF
TGTGCCTGGAGTGCCGACGGAAACTATGGCTACACCTTC
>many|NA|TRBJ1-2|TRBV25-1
CASSEGELGGYTF
TGTGCCAGCAGTGAGGGGGAGTTGGGTGGCTACACCTTC
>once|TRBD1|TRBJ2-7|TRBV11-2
CASRQQGSNYYEQYF
TGTGCCAGCAGGCAACAGGGGTCTAACTACTACGAGCAGTACTTC
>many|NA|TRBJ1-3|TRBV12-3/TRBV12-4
CASSFRLGSSGNTIYF
TGTGCCAGCAGTTTTCGTCTTGGGAGCTCTGGAAACACCATATATTTT
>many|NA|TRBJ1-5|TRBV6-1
CASRIQVNSNQPQHF
TGTGCCAGCAGGATACAGGTTAATAGCAATCAGCCCCAGCATTTT
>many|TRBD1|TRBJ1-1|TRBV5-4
CASSRDSRTEAFF
TGTGCCAGCAGCCGGGACAGTCGGACTGAAGCTTTCTTT
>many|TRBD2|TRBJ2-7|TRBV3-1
CASSRLTSGRIHEQYF
TGTGCCAGCAGCCGTCTAACTAGCGGGAGGATCCACGAGCAGTACTTC
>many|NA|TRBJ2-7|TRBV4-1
CASSQYSKAYEQYF
TGCGCCAGCAGCCAATACTCCAAGGCCTACGAGCAGTACTTC
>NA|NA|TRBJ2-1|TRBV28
CASSLSGMPNEQFF
TGTGCCAGCAGTTTATCGGGAATGCCGAATGAGCAGTTCTTC
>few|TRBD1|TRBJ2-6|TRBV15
CATSRGPNRGPGANVLTF
TGTGCCACCAGCAGAGGTCCCAACAGGGGGCCTGGGGCCAACGTCCTGACTTTC